The rows below give T cell receptor beta chains drawn from one sample of a study of T cell clonotyping in hematopoietic cell transplantation. Sequencing used immunoSEQ multiplex PCR; TCRdb keeps in-frame clones, though not all of them. In the table there are 3,500 to 4,500 clones, 95% of which are singletons. Sequences were derived from PBMCs, sampled 30 days after allogeneic stem cell transplant. The source of these receptors is a male patient aged 50 to 60 who had an allogeneic stem cell transplant from a related donor, so the T cells may come from the graft donor. Some clones in this sample may be carry-over from other donors' samples. CDR3s include the opening cysteine and the closing phenylalanine or tryptophan. A D gene is named only where the DNA matches it firmly. Size values are once, few and many counts, or a class for expanded clones, and some rows have none.

J | D | size | V | CDR3 | DNA
TRBJ2-7 | . | . | TRBV4-1 | CASSPVPGGYEQYF | TGCGCCAGCAGCCCAGTCCCAGGTGGCTACGAGCAGTACTTC
TRBJ2-7 | TRBD2 | . | TRBV2 | CATLAGVPSYEQYF | TGTGCCACCCTAGCGGGAGTGCCATCCTACGAGCAGTACTTC
TRBJ2-1 | . | . | TRBV19 | CASRAFTAGSYNEQFF | TGTGCCAGTAGGGCTTTCACGGCGGGCTCCTACAATGAGCAGTTCTTC
TRBJ1-2 | TRBD1 | . | TRBV15 | CATSPQGVYGYTF | TGTGCCACCAGCCCGCAGGGGGTCTATGGCTACACCTTC
TRBJ2-2 | . | . | TRBV7-8 | CASSRTEKNTGELFF | TGTGCCAGCAGCCGGACGGAGAAAAACACCGGGGAGCTGTTTTTT
TRBJ1-6 | . | . | TRBV7-3 | CASSLQGLYNSPLHF | TGTGCCAGCAGCTTACAGGGACTCTATAATTCACCCCTCCACTTT
TRBJ2-7 | TRBD1 | . | TRBV6-6 | CASKETGGSYEQYF | TGTGCCAGCAAGGAGACAGGGGGCTCCTACGAGCAGTACTTC
TRBJ1-4 | . | . | TRBV5-6 | CASSSKRTDNNEKLFF | TGTGCCAGCAGCTCGAAAAGGACGGATAATAATGAAAAACTGTTTTTT
TRBJ2-2 | TRBD1 | . | TRBV10-3 | CGTTGAGGELFF | TGCGGAACGACAGGGGCGGGCGGGGAGCTGTTTTTT
TRBJ2-3 | TRBD2 | . | TRBV7-9 | CASSWALVASGKTDTQYF | TGTGCCAGCAGCTGGGCGCTGGTGGCTAGCGGGAAAACAGATACGCAGTATTTT
TRBJ1-3 | . | . | TRBV6-5 | CASRRHGGKNTIYF | TGTGCCAGCAGACGTCATGGGGGAAAAAACACCATATATTTT
TRBJ1-1 | . | . | TRBV25-1 | CASRSQGKGSEAFF | TGTGCCAGCAGGTCGCAGGGTAAGGGGAGTGAAGCTTTCTTT
TRBJ1-1 | TRBD1 | . | TRBV25-1 | CASSEPRGQYNTEAFF | TGTGCCAGCAGTGAACCCCGGGGACAGTACAACACTGAAGCTTTCTTT
TRBJ1-1 | . | . | TRBV29-1 | CSVEDRQGHMNTEAFF | TGCAGCGTTGAAGATCGCCAGGGGCACATGAACACTGAAGCTTTCTTT
TRBJ1-1 | TRBD1 | . | TRBV4-1 | CASSQDQAGGLNTEAFF | TGCGCCAGCAGCCAAGATCAGGCAGGGGGCCTGAACACTGAAGCTTTCTTT
TRBJ1-2 | . | . | TRBV27 | CASSFSRGANYGYTF | TGTGCCAGCAGTTTCTCCCGAGGGGCTAACTATGGCTACACCTTC
TRBJ1-5 | . | few | TRBV6-5 | CASSPWVGKPQHF | TGTGCCAGCAGTCCGTGGGTCGGGAAGCCCCAGCATTTT
TRBJ1-4 | TRBD1 | . | TRBV2 | CASRQGPANEKLFF | TGTGCCAGCCGACAGGGGCCCGCTAATGAAAAACTGTTTTTT
TRBJ2-2 | TRBD2 | . | TRBV5-1 | CASSLRTSGGTGELFF | TGCGCCAGCAGCTTGAGGACTAGCGGAGGAACCGGGGAGCTGTTTTTT
TRBJ2-1 | . | . | TRBV5-1 | CASSITGQGLNNEQFF | TGCGCCAGCAGCATCACCGGACAAGGACTAAACAATGAGCAGTTCTTC
TRBJ2-5 | TRBD1 | once | TRBV4-3 | CASSQDRTGGGETQYF | TGCGCCAGCAGCCAAGATCGGACAGGGGGCGGCGAGACCCAGTACTTC
TRBJ2-7 | . | few | TRBV19 | CASSTKIGYEQYF | TGTGCCAGTAGTACGAAAATAGGCTACGAGCAGTACTTC
TRBJ2-3 | . | . | TRBV6-5 | CASGSPTGTPTEYF | TGTGCCAGCGGATCGCCGACCGGGACGCCTACTGAGTATTTT
TRBJ1-3 | . | . | TRBV4-3 | CASSRTLGASGNTIYF | TGCGCCAGCAGCCGTACTTTGGGAGCATCTGGAAACACCATATATTTT
TRBJ1-4 | TRBD1 | . | TRBV6-6 | CAATGQGSNEKLFF | TGTGCCGCAACAGGACAGGGCTCTAATGAAAAACTGTTTTTT
TRBJ2-6 | TRBD1 | . | TRBV9 | CASSVWDRGSGANVLTF | TGTGCCAGCAGCGTATGGGACAGGGGATCCGGGGCCAACGTCCTGACTTTC
TRBJ2-7 | TRBD1 | . | TRBV27 | CASSLVGQGISQYEQYF | TGTGCCAGCAGTTTAGTTGGACAGGGAATTTCTCAGTACGAGCAGTACTTC
TRBJ1-2 | . | . | TRBV5-4 | CASSLGTNYGYTF | TGTGCCAGCAGCTTGGGGACGAACTATGGCTACACCTTC
TRBJ2-1 | TRBD2 | . | TRBV10-3 | CANQRSLAGTKQFF | TGTGCCAACCAAAGATCCCTAGCGGGGACGAAGCAGTTCTTC
TRBJ2-5 | TRBD2 | . | TRBV7-8 | CASSLGQQRGGRETQYF | TGTGCCAGCAGCTTAGGACAGCAGCGGGGGGGCCGGGAGACCCAGTACTTC
TRBJ2-7 | TRBD1 | . | TRBV28 | CASSLRDRRTTYEQYF | TGTGCCAGCAGTCTCCGGGACAGGAGGACTACCTACGAGCAGTACTTC
TRBJ2-3 | . | . | TRBV2 | CASSVGRTDTQYF | TGTGCCAGCAGTGTGGGCCGCACAGATACGCAGTATTTT
TRBJ2-1 | TRBD2 | few | TRBV2 | CASSRASGGFYNEQFF | TGTGCCAGCAGTAGGGCTAGCGGGGGTTTCTACAATGAGCAGTTCTTC
TRBJ1-5 | . | . | TRBV7-2 | CASSYRAASNQPQHF | TGTGCCAGCAGCTACCGGGCAGCAAGCAATCAGCCCCAGCATTTT
TRBJ2-7 | TRBD1 | . | TRBV18 | CASSPGQGTYEQYF | TGTGCCAGCTCACCGGGACAGGGGACCTACGAGCAGTACTTC
TRBJ1-4 | . | . | TRBV27 | CASSFPGGEKLFF | TGTGCCAGCAGTTTCCCGGGAGGAGAAAAACTGTTTTTT
TRBJ1-1 | . | . | TRBV25-1 | CASSVRGVAEAFF | TGTGCCAGCAGTGTGCGGGGGGTGGCTGAAGCTTTCTTT
TRBJ2-5 | TRBD1 | once | TRBV15 | CATSRGDTTGLETQYF | TGTGCCACCAGCAGAGGCGATACGACAGGGCTGGAGACCCAGTACTTC
TRBJ2-1 | . | . | TRBV9 | CASSPQAGAYNEQFF | TGTGCCAGCAGCCCTCAGGCAGGGGCCTACAATGAGCAGTTCTTC
TRBJ1-5 | . | . | TRBV6-1 | CASSESRGEQPQHF | TGTGCCAGCAGTGAAAGTCGTGGGGAACAGCCCCAGCATTTT
TRBJ2-3 | . | once | TRBV14 | CASSQDKTWADTQYF | TGTGCCAGCAGCCAAGATAAAACCTGGGCAGATACGCAGTATTTT
TRBJ1-1 | . | . | TRBV5-1 | CASSLFGEGGTEAFF | TGCGCCAGCAGCTTGTTCGGGGAGGGCGGCACTGAAGCTTTCTTT
TRBJ2-3 | . | . | TRBV9 | CASSPRGTDTQYF | TGTGCCAGCAGCCCAAGGGGGACAGATACGCAGTATTTT